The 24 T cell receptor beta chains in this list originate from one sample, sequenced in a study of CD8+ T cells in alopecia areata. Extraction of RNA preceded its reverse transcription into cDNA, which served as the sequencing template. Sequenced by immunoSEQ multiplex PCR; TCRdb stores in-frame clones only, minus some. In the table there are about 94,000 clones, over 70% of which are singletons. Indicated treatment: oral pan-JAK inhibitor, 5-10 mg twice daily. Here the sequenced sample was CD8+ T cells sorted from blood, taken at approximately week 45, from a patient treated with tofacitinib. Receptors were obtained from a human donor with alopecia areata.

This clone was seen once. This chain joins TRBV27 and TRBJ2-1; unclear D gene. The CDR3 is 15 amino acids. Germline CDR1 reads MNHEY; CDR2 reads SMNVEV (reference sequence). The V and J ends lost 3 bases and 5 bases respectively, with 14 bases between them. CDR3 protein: CASSLGVLRDNEQFF. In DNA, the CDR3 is TGTGCCAGCAGTTTGGGCGTATTGCGTGACAATGAGCAGTTCTTC.

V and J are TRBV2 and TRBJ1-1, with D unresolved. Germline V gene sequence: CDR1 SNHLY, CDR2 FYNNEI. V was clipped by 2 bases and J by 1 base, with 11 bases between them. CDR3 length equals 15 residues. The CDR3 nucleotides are TGTGCCAGCAGTGAAACCCCAACCACGAACACTGAAGCTTTCTTT. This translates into CASSETPTTNTEAFF.

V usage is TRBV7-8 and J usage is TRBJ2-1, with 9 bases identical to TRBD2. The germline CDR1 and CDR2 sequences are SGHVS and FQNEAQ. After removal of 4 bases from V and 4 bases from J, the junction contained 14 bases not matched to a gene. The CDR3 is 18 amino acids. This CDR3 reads CASSSPSISGGQYNEQFF. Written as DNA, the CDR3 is TGTGCCAGCAGCTCGCCATCCATTAGCGGGGGACAGTACAATGAGCAGTTCTTC. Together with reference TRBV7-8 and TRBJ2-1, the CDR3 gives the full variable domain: GAGVSQSPRYKVAKRGQDVALRCDPISGHVSLFWYQQALGQGPEFLTYFQNEAQLDKSGLPSDRFFAERPEGSVSTLKIQRTQQEDSAVYLCASSSPSISGGQYNEQFFGPGTRLTVL.

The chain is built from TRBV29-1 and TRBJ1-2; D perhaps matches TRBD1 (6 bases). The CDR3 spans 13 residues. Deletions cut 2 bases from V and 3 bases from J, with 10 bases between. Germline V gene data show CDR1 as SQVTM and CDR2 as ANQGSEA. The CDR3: CSVEIGGDYGYTF. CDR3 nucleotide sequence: TGCAGCGTTGAAATTGGGGGCGACTATGGCTACACCTTC.

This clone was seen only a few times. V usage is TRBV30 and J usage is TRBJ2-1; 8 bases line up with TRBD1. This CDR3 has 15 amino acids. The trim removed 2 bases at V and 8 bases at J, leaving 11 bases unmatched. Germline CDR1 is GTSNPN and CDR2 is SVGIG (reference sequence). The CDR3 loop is CAWSSTGERSYEQFF. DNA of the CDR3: TGTGCCTGGAGTTCGACAGGGGAGAGGTCGTATGAGCAGTTCTTC.

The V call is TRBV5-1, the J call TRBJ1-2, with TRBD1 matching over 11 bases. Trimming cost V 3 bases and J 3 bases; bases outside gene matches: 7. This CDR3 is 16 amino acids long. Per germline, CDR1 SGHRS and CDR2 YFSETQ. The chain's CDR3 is CASSSQGTGGDYGYTF. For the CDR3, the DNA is TGCGCCAGCAGCTCACAAGGGACAGGGGGAGACTATGGCTACACCTTC.

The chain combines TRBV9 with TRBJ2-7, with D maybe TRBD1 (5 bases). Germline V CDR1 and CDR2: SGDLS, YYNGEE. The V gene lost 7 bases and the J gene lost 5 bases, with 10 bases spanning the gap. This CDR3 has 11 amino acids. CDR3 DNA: TGTGCCAGCTCAGGGTCCCACGAGCAGTACTTC. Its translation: CASSGSHEQYF.

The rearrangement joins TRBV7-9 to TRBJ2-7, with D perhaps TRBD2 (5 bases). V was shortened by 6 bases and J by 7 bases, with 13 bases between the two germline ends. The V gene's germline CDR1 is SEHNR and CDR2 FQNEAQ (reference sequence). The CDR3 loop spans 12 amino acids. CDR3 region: CASRTGISEQYF. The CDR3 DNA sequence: TGTGCCAGCAGGACCGGGATATCGGAGCAGTACTTC.

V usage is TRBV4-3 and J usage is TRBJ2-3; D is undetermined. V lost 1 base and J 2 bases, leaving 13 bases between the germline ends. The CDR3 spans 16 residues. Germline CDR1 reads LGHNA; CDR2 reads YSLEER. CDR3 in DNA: TGCGCCAGCAGCCAAGGCGGATTCGCAATCACAGATACGCAGTATTTT. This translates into CASSQGGFAITDTQYF.

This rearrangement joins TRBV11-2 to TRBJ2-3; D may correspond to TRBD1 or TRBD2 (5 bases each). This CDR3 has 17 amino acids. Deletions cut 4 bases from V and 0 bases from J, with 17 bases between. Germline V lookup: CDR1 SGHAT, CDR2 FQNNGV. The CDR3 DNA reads TGTGCCAGCAGCTCCCAAAAAGAGGGGCATAGCACAGATACGCAGTATTTT. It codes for CASSSQKEGHSTDTQYF.

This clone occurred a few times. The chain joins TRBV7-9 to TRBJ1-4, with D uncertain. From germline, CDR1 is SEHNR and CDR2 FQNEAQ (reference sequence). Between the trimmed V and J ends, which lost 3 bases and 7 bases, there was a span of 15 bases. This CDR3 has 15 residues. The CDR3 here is CASSFIDQTFEKLFF. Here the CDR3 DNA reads TGTGCCAGCAGCTTTATTGACCAGACCTTTGAAAAACTGTTTTTT.

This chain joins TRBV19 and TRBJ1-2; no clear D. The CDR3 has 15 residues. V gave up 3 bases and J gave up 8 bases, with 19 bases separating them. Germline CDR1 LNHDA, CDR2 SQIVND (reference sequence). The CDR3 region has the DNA TGTGCCAGTAGTATTTCTCAAGGACCCGGAGCGGGCTACACCTTC. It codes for CASSISQGPGAGYTF.

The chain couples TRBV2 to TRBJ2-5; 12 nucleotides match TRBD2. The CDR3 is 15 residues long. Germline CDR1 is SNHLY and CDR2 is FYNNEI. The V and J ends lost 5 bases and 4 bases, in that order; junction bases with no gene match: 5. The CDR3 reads CASSYSTSGGETQYF. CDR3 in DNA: TGTGCCAGCAGTTACTCGACTAGCGGGGGAGAGACCCAGTACTTC.

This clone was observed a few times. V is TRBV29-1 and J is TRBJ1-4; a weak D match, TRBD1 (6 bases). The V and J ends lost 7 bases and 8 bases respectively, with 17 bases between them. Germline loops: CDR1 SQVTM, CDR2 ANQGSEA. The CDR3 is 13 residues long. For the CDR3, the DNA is TGCAGCGGTGAGGTGCAGGGGAACGAAAAACTGTTTTTT. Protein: CSGEVQGNEKLFF.

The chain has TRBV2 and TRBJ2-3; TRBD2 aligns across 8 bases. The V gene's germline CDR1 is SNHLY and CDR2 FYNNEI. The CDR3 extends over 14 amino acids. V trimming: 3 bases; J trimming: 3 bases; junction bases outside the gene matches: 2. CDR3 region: CASSDGGGTDTQYF. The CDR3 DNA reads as TGTGCCAGCAGTGATGGCGGGGGGACAGATACGCAGTATTTT.

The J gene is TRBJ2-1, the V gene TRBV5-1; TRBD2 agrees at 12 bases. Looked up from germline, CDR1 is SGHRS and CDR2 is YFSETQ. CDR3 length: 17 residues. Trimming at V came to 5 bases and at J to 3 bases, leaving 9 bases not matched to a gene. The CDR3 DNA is TGCGCCAGCAGTTACAGACTAGCGGGGGAACTCTACAATGAGCAGTTCTTC. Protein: CASSYRLAGELYNEQFF.

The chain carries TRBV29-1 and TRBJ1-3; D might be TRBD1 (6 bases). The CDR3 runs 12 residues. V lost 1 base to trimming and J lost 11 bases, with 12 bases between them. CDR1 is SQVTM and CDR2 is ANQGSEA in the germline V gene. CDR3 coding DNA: TGCAGCGTTGAAGGCTCTAGGGGGGCCATATATTTT. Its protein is CSVEGSRGAIYF. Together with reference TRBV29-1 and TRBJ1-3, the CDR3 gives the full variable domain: SAVISQKPSRDICQRGTSLTIQCQVDSQVTMMFWYRQQPGQSLTLIATANQGSEATYESGFVIDKFPISRPNLTFSTLTVSNMSPEDSSIYLCSVEGSRGAIYFGEGSWLTVV.

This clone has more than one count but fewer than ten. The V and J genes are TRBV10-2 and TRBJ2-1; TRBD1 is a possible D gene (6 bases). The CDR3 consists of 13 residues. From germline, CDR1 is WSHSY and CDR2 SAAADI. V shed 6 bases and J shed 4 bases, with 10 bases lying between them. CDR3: CASRVTGYNEQFF. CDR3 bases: TGCGCCAGCAGAGTAACAGGGTACAATGAGCAGTTCTTC.

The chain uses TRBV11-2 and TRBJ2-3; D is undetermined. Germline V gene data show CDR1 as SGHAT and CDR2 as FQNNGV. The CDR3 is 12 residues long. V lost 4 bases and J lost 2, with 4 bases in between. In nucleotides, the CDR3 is TGTGCCAGCAGCTCCGACACAGATACGCAGTATTTT. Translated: CASSSDTDTQYF.

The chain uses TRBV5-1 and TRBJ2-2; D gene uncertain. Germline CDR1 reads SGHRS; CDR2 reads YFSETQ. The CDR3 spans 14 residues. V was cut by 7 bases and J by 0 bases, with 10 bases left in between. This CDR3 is CASVPNPNTGELFF. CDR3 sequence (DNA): TGCGCCAGCGTCCCTAACCCGAACACCGGGGAGCTGTTTTTT. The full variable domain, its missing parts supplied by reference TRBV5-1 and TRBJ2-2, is KAGVTQTPRYLIKTRGQQVTLSCSPISGHRSVSWYQQTPGQGLQFLFEYFSETQRNKGNFPGRFSGRQFSNSRSEMNVSTLELGDSALYLCASVPNPNTGELFFGEGSRLTVL.

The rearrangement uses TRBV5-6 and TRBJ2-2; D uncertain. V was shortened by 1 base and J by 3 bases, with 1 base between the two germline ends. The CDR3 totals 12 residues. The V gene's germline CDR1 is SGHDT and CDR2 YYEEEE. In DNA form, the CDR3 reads TGTGCCAGCAGCTTGTACACCGGGGAGCTGTTTTTT. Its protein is CASSLYTGELFF.

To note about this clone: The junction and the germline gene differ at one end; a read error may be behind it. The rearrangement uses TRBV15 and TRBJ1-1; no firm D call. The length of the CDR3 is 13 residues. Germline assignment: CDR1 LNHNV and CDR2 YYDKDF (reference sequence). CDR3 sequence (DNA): TGTGCCACCTGCAGAGATAGTCGGACTGAAGCTTTCTTT. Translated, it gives CATCRDSRTEAFF.

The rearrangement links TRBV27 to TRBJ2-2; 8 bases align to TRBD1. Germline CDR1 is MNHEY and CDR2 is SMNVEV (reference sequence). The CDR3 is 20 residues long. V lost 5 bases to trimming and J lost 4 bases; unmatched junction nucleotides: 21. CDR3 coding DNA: TGTGCCAGCAGTCAGTGGACAGGGTCCTCTTTACCACCTATCACCGGGGAGCTGTTTTTT. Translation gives CASSQWTGSSLPPITGELFF.

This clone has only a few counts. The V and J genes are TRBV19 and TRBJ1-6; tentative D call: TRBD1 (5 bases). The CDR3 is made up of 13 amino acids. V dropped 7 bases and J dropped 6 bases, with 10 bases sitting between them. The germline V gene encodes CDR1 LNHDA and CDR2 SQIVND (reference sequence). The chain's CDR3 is CASTQGGNSPLHF. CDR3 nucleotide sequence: TGTGCCAGTACGCAGGGTGGTAATTCACCCCTCCACTTT.